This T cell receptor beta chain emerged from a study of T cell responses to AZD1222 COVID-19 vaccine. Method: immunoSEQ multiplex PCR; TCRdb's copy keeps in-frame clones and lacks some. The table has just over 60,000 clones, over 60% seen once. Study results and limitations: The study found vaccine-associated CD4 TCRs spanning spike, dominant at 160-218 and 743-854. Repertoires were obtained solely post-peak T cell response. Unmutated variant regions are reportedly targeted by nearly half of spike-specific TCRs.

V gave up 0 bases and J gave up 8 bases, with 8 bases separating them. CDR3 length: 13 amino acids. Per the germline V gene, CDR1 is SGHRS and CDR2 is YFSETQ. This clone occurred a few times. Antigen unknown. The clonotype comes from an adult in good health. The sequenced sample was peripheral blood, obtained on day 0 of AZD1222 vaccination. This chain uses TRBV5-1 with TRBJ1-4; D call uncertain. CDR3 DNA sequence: TGCGCCAGCAGCTTGGGGCCGAGGGAAAAACTGTTTTTT. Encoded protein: CASSLGPREKLFF.